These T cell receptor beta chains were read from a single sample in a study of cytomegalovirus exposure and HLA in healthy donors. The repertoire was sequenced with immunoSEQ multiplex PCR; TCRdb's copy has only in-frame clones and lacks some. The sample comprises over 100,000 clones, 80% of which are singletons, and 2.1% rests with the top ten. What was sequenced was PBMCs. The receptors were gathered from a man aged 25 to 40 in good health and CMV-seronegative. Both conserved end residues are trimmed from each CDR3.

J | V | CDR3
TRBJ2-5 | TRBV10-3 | AISEDLRETQY
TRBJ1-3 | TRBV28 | ASSSGTVLSGNTIY
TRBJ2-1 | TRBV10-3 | AISERVVSGGAGEQF
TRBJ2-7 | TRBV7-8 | ASSLAGILAESSYEQY
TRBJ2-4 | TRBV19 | ASSTIDPGQRNIQY
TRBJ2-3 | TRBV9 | ASSLAGGYQPDTQY
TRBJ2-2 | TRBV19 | ASSHTGGNTGELF
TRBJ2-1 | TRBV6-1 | ASSELAGGPNEQF
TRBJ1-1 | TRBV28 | ASSLPGTGGS
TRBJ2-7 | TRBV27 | ASTPSASINNEQY
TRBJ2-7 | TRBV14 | ASSHAGGSELYEQY
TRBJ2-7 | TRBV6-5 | ASTRMRQGHHEQY
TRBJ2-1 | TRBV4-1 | ASSQDLGPNEQF
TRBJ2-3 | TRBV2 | ASSEWGLADNSKTRTDTQY
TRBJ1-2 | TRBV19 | ASSVDRGQNYGYT
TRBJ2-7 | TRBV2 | ASSEIFYEQY
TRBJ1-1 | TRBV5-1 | ASSLEAGVTEAF
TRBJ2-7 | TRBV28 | ASSGQGRHYEQY
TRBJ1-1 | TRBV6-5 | ASSVLLNTEAF
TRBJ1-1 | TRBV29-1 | SVEGGQGITEAF
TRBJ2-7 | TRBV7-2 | ASSFSSVSYEQY
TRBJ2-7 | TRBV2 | ASVVAGGNSYEQY
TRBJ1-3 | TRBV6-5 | ASRPPGQGNTIY
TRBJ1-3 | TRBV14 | ASSHTPRLSGNTIY
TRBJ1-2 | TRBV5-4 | ASGWGGTTGGYT
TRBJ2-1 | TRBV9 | ASSVVPGLAGRNEQF
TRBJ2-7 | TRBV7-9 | ASRLSYEQY
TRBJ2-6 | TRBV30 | AWSVRGGGSGANVLT
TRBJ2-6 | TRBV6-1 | ASSTGDSGANVLT
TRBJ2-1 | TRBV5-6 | ASSPGSIYNEQF
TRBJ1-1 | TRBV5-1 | ASSLREYGTAKEAF
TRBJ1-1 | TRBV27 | ASSTGQGLLNTEAF
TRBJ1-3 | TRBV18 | ASSPLDPGGVSGNTIY
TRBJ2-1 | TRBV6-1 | ASRRTSGGAGEQF
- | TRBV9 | ASSVGTSGSYEQY
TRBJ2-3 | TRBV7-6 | ASSSRGAGDTQY
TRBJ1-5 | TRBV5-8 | ASRPITGGIQPQH
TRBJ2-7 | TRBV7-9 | ASSRRDDGRYEQY
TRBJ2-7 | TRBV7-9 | ASSPGSGGALYEQY
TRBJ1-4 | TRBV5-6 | ASSLSEAGRREKLF
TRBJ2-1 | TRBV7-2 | ASSLDRDRDYNEQF
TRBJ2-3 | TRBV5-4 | ASSSWGAGGPDTQY
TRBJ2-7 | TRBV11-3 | ASSLVAGMTYEQY
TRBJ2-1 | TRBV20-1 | SARGGNEQF
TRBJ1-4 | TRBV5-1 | ASSGSGQGAGKLF
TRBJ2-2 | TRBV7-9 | ASSSPLDRGYTGELF